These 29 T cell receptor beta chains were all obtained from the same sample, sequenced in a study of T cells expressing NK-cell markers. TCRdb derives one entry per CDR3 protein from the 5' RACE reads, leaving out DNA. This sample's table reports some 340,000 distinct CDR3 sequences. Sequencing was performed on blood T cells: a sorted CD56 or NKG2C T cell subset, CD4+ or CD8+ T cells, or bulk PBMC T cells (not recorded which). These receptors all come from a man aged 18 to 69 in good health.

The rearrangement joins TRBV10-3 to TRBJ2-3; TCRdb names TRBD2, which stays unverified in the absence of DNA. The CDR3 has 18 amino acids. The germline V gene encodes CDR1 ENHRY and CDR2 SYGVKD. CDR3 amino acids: CAIRPGLAGGHRSDTQYF.

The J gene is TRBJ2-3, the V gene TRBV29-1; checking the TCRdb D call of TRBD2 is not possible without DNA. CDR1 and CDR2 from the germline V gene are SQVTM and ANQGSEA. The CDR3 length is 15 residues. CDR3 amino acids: CSVGRSPIQADTQYF.

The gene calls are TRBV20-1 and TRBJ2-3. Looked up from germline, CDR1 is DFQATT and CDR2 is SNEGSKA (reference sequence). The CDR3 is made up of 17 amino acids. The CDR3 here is CSARPRRAGPSTDTQYF.

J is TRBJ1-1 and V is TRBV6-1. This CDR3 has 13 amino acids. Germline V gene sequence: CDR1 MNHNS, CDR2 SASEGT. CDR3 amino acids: CASSDGHLGEAFF.

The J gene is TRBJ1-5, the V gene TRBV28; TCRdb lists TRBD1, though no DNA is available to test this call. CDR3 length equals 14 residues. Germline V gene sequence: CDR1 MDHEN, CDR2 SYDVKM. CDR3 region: CASSLPLAGQPQHF.

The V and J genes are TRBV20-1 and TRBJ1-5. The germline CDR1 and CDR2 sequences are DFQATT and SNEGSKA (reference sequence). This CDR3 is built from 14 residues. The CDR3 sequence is CSAVDNRGNQPQHF.

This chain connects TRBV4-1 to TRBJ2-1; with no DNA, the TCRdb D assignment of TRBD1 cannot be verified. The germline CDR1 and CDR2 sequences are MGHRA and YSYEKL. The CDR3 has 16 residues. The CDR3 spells CASSQPGGRLYNEQFF.

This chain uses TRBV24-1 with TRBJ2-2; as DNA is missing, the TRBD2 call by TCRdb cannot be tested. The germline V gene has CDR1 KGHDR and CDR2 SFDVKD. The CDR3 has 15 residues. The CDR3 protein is CATSEPGTSGGELFF.

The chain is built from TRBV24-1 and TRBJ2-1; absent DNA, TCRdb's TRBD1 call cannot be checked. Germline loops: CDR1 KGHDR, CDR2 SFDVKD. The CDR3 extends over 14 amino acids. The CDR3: CATSDLWGDNEQFF.

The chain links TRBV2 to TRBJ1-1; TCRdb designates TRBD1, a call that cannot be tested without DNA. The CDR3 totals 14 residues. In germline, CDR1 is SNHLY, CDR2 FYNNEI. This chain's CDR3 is CASSVDKANTEAFF.

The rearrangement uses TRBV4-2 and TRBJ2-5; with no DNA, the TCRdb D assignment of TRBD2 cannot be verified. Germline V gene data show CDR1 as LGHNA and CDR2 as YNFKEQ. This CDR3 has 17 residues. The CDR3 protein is CASSLGLTSGGQETQYF.

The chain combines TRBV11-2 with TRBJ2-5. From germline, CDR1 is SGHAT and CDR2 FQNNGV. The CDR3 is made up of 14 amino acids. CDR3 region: CASSVGRPWETQYF. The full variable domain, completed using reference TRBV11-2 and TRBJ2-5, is EAGVAQSPRYKIIEKRQSVAFWCNPISGHATLYWYQQILGQGPKLLIQFQNNGVVDDSQLPKDRFSAERLKGVDSTLKIQPAKLEDSAVYLCASSVGRPWETQYFGPGTRLLVL.

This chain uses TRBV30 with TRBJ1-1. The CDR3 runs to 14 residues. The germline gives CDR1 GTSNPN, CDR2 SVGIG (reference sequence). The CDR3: CAWSVKASNTEAFF.

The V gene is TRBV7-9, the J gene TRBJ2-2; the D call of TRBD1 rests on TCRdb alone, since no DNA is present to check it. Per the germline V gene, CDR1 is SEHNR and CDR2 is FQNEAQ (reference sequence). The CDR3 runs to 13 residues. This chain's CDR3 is CATSGKVTGELFF. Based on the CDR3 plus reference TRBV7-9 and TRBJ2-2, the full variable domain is DTGVSQNPRHKITKRGQNVTFRCDPISEHNRLYWYRQTLGQGPEFLTYFQNEAQLEKSRLLSDRFSAERPKGSFSTLEIQRTEQGDSAMYLCATSGKVTGELFFGEGSRLTVL.

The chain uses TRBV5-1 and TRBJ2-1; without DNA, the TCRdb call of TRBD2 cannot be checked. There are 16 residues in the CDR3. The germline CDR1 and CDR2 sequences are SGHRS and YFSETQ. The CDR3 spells CASSLAGIYSYNEQFF.

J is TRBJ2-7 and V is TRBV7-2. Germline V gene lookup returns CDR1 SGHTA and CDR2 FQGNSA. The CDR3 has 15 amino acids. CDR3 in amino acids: CASSQSVRSTYEQYF.

CDR3 sequence: CASSLYRGSGSNQPQHF. The chain carries TRBV7-9 and TRBJ1-5; TCRdb's D gene call, TRBD1, goes unchecked for lack of DNA. This CDR3 has 17 amino acids. The germline CDR1 and CDR2 sequences are SEHNR and FQNEAQ (reference sequence). The variable domain in full, with the rest retrieved from reference TRBV7-9 and TRBJ1-5, is DTGVSQNPRHKITKRGQNVTFRCDPISEHNRLYWYRQTLGQGPEFLTYFQNEAQLEKSRLLSDRFSAERPKGSFSTLEIQRTEQGDSAMYLCASSLYRGSGSNQPQHFGDGTRLSIL.

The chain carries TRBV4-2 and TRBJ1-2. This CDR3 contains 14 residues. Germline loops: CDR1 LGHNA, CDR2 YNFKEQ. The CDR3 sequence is CASSQGGNFYGYTF.

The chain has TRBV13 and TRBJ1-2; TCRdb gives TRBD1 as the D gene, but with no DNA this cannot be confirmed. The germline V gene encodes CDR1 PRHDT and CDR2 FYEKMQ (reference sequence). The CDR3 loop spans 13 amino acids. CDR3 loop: CASSIRDSYGYTF.

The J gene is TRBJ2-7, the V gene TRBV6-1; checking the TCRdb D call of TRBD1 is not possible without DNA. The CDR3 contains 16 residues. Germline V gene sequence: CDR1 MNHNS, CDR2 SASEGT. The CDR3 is CASSRVLGQEFYEQYF.

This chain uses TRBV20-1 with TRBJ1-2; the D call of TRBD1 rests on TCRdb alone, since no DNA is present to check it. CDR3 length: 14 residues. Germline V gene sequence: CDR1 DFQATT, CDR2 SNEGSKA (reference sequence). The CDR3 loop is CSASFSGINYGYTF.

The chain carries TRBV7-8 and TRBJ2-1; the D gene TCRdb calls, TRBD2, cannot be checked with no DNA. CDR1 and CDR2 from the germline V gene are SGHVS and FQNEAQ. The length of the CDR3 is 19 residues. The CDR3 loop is CASSLERTSGPASYNEQFF.

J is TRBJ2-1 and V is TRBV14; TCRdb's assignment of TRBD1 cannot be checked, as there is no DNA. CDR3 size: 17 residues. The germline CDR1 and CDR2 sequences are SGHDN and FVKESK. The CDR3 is CASSQTGGPGYPNEQFF.

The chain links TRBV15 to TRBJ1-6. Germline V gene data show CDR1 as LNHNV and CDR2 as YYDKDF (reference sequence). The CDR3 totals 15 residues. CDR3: CATSREADFNSPLHF.

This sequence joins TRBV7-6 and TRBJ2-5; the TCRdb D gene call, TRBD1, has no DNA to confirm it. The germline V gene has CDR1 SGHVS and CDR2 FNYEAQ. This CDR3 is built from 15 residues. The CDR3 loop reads CASSSGTRWEETQYF.

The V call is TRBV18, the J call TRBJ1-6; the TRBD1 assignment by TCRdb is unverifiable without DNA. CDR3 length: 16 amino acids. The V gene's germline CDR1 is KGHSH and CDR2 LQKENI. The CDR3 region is CASSRGQGLYNSPLHF.

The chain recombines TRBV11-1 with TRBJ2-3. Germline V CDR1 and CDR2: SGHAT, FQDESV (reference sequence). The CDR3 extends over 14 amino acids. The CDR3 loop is CASSLSQLQDTQYF. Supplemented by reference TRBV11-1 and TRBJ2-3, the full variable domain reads EAEVAQSPRYKITEKSQAVAFWCDPISGHATLYWYRQILGQGPELLVQFQDESVVDDSQLPKDRFSAERLKGVDSTLKIQPAELGDSAMYLCASSLSQLQDTQYFGPGTRLTVL.

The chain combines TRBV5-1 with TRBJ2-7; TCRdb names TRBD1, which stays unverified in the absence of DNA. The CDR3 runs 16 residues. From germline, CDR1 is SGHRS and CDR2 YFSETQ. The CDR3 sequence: CASSPRRGESSYEQYF.

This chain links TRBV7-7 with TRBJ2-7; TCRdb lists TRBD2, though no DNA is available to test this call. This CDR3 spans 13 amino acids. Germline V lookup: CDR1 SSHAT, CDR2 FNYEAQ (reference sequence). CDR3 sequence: CASSLNREGEQYF.